This T cell receptor beta chain originates from a study of shared clonotypes between healthy human individuals. Sequencing used immunoSEQ multiplex PCR; TCRdb keeps in-frame clones, though not all of them. The table has roughly 1,500,000 clones, approximately 98.5% seen once. CDR1 and CDR2 from the germline V gene are MNHEY and SVGAGI. The CDR3 is made up of 14 amino acids. V was cut by 4 bases and J by 7 bases, with 13 bases left in between. The chain links TRBV6-5 to TRBJ2-2; D perhaps matches TRBD1 (6 bases). This receptor was obtained from a man aged 25-40 years in good health. Sequenced material: naive CD4+ T cells sorted from blood. Subset indicated: CD45RA+ positively selected. As DNA, the CDR3 is TGTGCCAGCAGTTTTAACAGGGATGGCGGGGAGCTGTTTTTT. It is translated as CASSFNRDGGELFF.